Listed below are T cell receptor beta chains from one sample, sequenced in a study of CD8+CD57+ T cells in acquired aplastic anemia. MiXCR, applied by TCRdb to the reads, yields one record per CDR3 protein. The sample contains around 170,000 distinct CDR3 sequences, around half of which appear only once. The sample taken for sequencing was sorted CD4+, CD8+, or CD8+CD57+ T cells (not recorded which) from PBMCs. Every receptor here comes from a human donor with aplastic anemia. CDR3s include the opening cysteine and the closing phenylalanine or tryptophan. A D gene is named only where the DNA matches it firmly. Clone sizes are given selectively: once, few, many, or a class where the clone is expanded.

CDR3 length: 16; J gene: TRBJ2-7; D gene: TRBD1; V gene: TRBV10-3; clone size: -; CDR3 DNA: TGTGCCATCAGTGAGTCGGGGGACAGGGCCACCTACGAGCAGTACTTC; CDR3 protein: CAISESGDRATYEQYF
CDR3 length: 10; J gene: TRBJ2-5; D gene: -; V gene: TRBV6-6; clone size: many; CDR3 DNA: TGTGCCACCGAAGGGGAGACCCAGTACTTC; CDR3 protein: CATEGETQYF
CDR3 length: 17; J gene: TRBJ1-2; D gene: -; V gene: TRBV7-6; clone size: many; CDR3 DNA: TGTGCCAGCAGCTCTAAAACGGGCTTGCGCCCCTACAATGGCTACACCTTC; CDR3 protein: CASSSKTGLRPYNGYTF
CDR3 length: 15; J gene: TRBJ1-2; D gene: -; V gene: TRBV7-9; clone size: -; CDR3 DNA: TGTGCCAGCAGCCCTGGAGCCGCTGCGAACTATGGCTACACCTTC; CDR3 protein: CASSPGAAANYGYTF
CDR3 length: 19; J gene: TRBJ2-3; D gene: TRBD2; V gene: TRBV13; clone size: once; CDR3 DNA: TGTGCCAGCAGCGCTTGGACTAGCGGGACCCTGACTAGCACAGATACGCAGTGTTTT; CDR3 protein: CASSAWTSGTLTSTDTQCF
CDR3 length: 13; J gene: TRBJ1-5; D gene: TRBD1; V gene: TRBV10-3; clone size: -; CDR3 DNA: TGTGCCACTGGACAGGGAGAGAGCCAGCCCCAGCATTTT; CDR3 protein: CATGQGESQPQHF
CDR3 length: 14; J gene: TRBJ1-1; D gene: TRBD1; V gene: TRBV11-1; clone size: many; CDR3 DNA: TGTGCCAGCGGGGACAGGGGGCGAGTCACTGAAGCTTTCTTT; CDR3 protein: CASGDRGRVTEAFF
CDR3 length: 14; J gene: TRBJ2-5; D gene: TRBD2; V gene: TRBV24-1; clone size: many; CDR3 DNA: TGTGCCACCAGTGTGGGAGGGGCGGCTGAGACCCAGTACTTC; CDR3 protein: CATSVGGAAETQYF
CDR3 length: 12; J gene: TRBJ2-7; D gene: -; V gene: TRBV18; clone size: -; CDR3 DNA: TGTGCCAGCTCTCCTCGTGGGGGTGAGCAGTACTTC; CDR3 protein: CASSPRGGEQYF
CDR3 length: 13; J gene: TRBJ2-1; D gene: TRBD1; V gene: TRBV24-1; clone size: few; CDR3 DNA: TGTGCCACCGGGGACAGTCCCTACAATGAGCAGTTCTTC; CDR3 protein: CATGDSPYNEQFF
CDR3 length: 14; J gene: TRBJ1-2; D gene: -; V gene: TRBV5-1; clone size: many; CDR3 DNA: TGCGCCAGCAGCTTCTTGGACGGGAACTATGGCTACACCTTC; CDR3 protein: CASSFLDGNYGYTF
CDR3 length: 21; J gene: TRBJ2-3; D gene: TRBD2; V gene: TRBV10-3; clone size: -; CDR3 DNA: TGTGCCAGCAGTTATCGTCGCGGGGGAGCGGGAGGGCCTAGGGGCACAGATACGCAGTATTTT; CDR3 protein: CASSYRRGGAGGPRGTDTQYF
CDR3 length: 11; J gene: TRBJ2-3; D gene: -; V gene: TRBV7-6; clone size: -; CDR3 DNA: TGTGCCAGCAGCTTAGGAAACTGGCAGTATTTT; CDR3 protein: CASSLGNWQYF
CDR3 length: 14; J gene: TRBJ2-3; D gene: -; V gene: TRBV24-1; clone size: -; CDR3 DNA: TGTGCCACCAGTGTGCGGGACCGCACAGATACGCAGTATTTT; CDR3 protein: CATSVRDRTDTQYF
CDR3 length: 16; J gene: TRBJ2-1; D gene: TRBD2; V gene: TRBV4-2; clone size: many; CDR3 DNA: TGTGCCAGCAGCATAGGACTAGCGGGAGCAGGCAATGAGCAGTTCTTC; CDR3 protein: CASSIGLAGAGNEQFF
CDR3 length: 16; J gene: TRBJ2-1; D gene: -; V gene: TRBV9; clone size: -; CDR3 DNA: TGTGCCAGCAGCGTAGGGTTTGGGACTTCCGTTGATGAGCAGTTCTTC; CDR3 protein: CASSVGFGTSVDEQFF
CDR3 length: 13; J gene: TRBJ2-2; D gene: TRBD1; V gene: TRBV6-4; clone size: -; CDR3 DNA: TGTGCCAGCAGCCCGACAGGGTTCGGGGAGCTGTTTTTT; CDR3 protein: CASSPTGFGELFF
CDR3 length: 14; J gene: TRBJ2-7; D gene: TRBD2; V gene: TRBV2; clone size: -; CDR3 DNA: TGTGCCAGCAGCTCTCTAGCGGGGGTCCACGAGCAGTACTTC; CDR3 protein: CASSSLAGVHEQYF
CDR3 length: 14; J gene: TRBJ2-3; D gene: -; V gene: TRBV5-1; clone size: many; CDR3 DNA: TGCGCCAGCAGCTTGGAGGCGGAGACAGATACGCAGTATTTT; CDR3 protein: CASSLEAETDTQYF
CDR3 length: 11; J gene: TRBJ2-7; D gene: -; V gene: TRBV29-1; clone size: -; CDR3 DNA: TGCAGCGCTCTCGGGGCTTGGGAGCAGTACTTC; CDR3 protein: CSALGAWEQYF
CDR3 length: 15; J gene: TRBJ2-3; D gene: -; V gene: TRBV24-1; clone size: -; CDR3 DNA: TGTGCCACCAGTGACTACCGGGACAGCACAGATACGCAGTATTTT; CDR3 protein: CATSDYRDSTDTQYF
CDR3 length: 15; J gene: TRBJ2-2; D gene: TRBD1; V gene: TRBV6-2/TRBV6-3; clone size: many; CDR3 DNA: TGTGCCAGCAGTCCGGACAGGGCAGGTATAGGGGAGCTGTTTTTT; CDR3 protein: CASSPDRAGIGELFF
CDR3 length: 11; J gene: TRBJ2-1; D gene: -; V gene: TRBV7-9; clone size: -; CDR3 DNA: TGTGCCAGCAGCCCGAGGCATGAGCAGTTCTTC; CDR3 protein: CASSPRHEQFF
CDR3 length: 17; J gene: TRBJ2-1; D gene: -; V gene: TRBV5-1; clone size: many; CDR3 DNA: TGCGCCAGCAGCTCCTCACTTGGCGGTAGCTCCTACAATGAGCAGTTCTTC; CDR3 protein: CASSSSLGGSSYNEQFF
CDR3 length: 12; J gene: TRBJ2-1; D gene: -; V gene: TRBV5-1; clone size: many; CDR3 DNA: TGCGCCAGCAGCTTGAGACCGGGATCGCTGTTCTTC; CDR3 protein: CASSLRPGSLFF
CDR3 length: 12; J gene: TRBJ1-2; D gene: TRBD1; V gene: TRBV12-3/TRBV12-4; clone size: once; CDR3 DNA: TGTGCCAGCAGTCTTCAGGGGGCCAGCTACACCTTC; CDR3 protein: CASSLQGASYTF
CDR3 length: 13; J gene: TRBJ2-7; D gene: -; V gene: TRBV10-3; clone size: -; CDR3 DNA: TGTGCCATCAGTGAGACAGGCACCTACGAGCAGTACTTC; CDR3 protein: CAISETGTYEQYF
CDR3 length: 13; J gene: TRBJ2-1; D gene: -; V gene: TRBV29-1; clone size: -; CDR3 DNA: TGCAGCGTCACGGGACTGGGGGACAATGAGCAGTTCTTC; CDR3 protein: CSVTGLGDNEQFF
CDR3 length: 14; J gene: TRBJ2-5; D gene: TRBD1; V gene: TRBV7-2; clone size: -; CDR3 DNA: TGTGCCAGCAGACCACAGGGGGCAAAAGAGACCCAGTACTTC; CDR3 protein: CASRPQGAKETQYF
CDR3 length: 13; J gene: TRBJ1-2; D gene: -; V gene: TRBV2; clone size: few; CDR3 DNA: TGTGCCAGCGGGTTAAGGGGAAACTATGGCTACACCTTC; CDR3 protein: CASGLRGNYGYTF
CDR3 length: 17; J gene: TRBJ1-2; D gene: TRBD1; V gene: TRBV15; clone size: -; CDR3 DNA: TGTGCCACCAGCAGGGTTGGACAGGAGGCAACGAACTATGGCTACACCTTC; CDR3 protein: CATSRVGQEATNYGYTF
CDR3 length: 12; J gene: TRBJ1-2; D gene: -; V gene: TRBV24-1; clone size: -; CDR3 DNA: TGTGCCACCAGTGATCTCTACTATGGCTACACCTTC; CDR3 protein: CATSDLYYGYTF
CDR3 length: 13; J gene: TRBJ1-5; D gene: TRBD1; V gene: TRBV7-2; clone size: many; CDR3 DNA: TGTGCCAGGAGGGACAGGGAGGATCAGCCCCAGCATTTT; CDR3 protein: CARRDREDQPQHF
CDR3 length: 13; J gene: TRBJ2-3; D gene: TRBD2; V gene: TRBV7-9; clone size: -; CDR3 DNA: TGTGCCAGCAGCCAGCGGGGGGCAGATACGCAGTATTTT; CDR3 protein: CASSQRGADTQYF
CDR3 length: 14; J gene: TRBJ2-3; D gene: -; V gene: TRBV20-1; clone size: -; CDR3 DNA: TGCAGTGCCCCTCCAGGGGCCAACACAGATACGCAGTATTTT; CDR3 protein: CSAPPGANTDTQYF
CDR3 length: 17; J gene: TRBJ2-7; D gene: TRBD2; V gene: TRBV6-1; clone size: many; CDR3 DNA: TGTGCCAGCCACAAACTCTTCACCGGGACTAGCGGGAACGAGCAGTACTTC; CDR3 protein: CASHKLFTGTSGNEQYF
CDR3 length: 15; J gene: TRBJ1-6; D gene: TRBD1; V gene: TRBV24-1; clone size: -; CDR3 DNA: TGTGCCGGCTCCCGAGACAGGGTGAATAATTCACCCCTCCACTTT; CDR3 protein: CAGSRDRVNNSPLHF
CDR3 length: 14; J gene: TRBJ2-2; D gene: TRBD2; V gene: TRBV15; clone size: few; CDR3 DNA: TGTGCCACCACCAATGGGGAGGGTACCGGGGAGCTGTTTTTT; CDR3 protein: CATTNGEGTGELFF
CDR3 length: 15; J gene: TRBJ1-4; D gene: -; V gene: TRBV7-9; clone size: few; CDR3 DNA: TGTGCCAGCAGCTTAGCCGTAACGGACGGAGAAAAACTGTTTTTT; CDR3 protein: CASSLAVTDGEKLFF
CDR3 length: 15; J gene: TRBJ2-3; D gene: TRBD1; V gene: TRBV2; clone size: -; CDR3 DNA: TGTGCCAGCAGAACCGGGACAGGGGGCACAGATACGCAGTATTTT; CDR3 protein: CASRTGTGGTDTQYF
CDR3 length: 21; J gene: TRBJ1-4; D gene: TRBD1; V gene: TRBV13; clone size: -; CDR3 DNA: TGTGCCAGCAGCTCTCCCCGAGGGACAGGGAACAGGGACACGTCCCCCGAAAAACTGTTTTTT; CDR3 protein: CASSSPRGTGNRDTSPEKLFF
CDR3 length: 15; J gene: TRBJ1-1; D gene: TRBD1; V gene: TRBV5-1; clone size: many; CDR3 DNA: TGCGCCAGCAGCTGGGGGGCAGGGGGCAGAACTGAAGCTTTCTTT; CDR3 protein: CASSWGAGGRTEAFF
CDR3 length: 12; J gene: TRBJ1-2; D gene: TRBD1; V gene: TRBV2; clone size: few; CDR3 DNA: TGTGCCAGCAGAGAGGACAGGGCTAGCTACACCTTC; CDR3 protein: CASREDRASYTF